The clone carrying this T cell receptor (beta chain) was seen many times. What it binds is unknown. The data belong to a study of T cells in Graves' hyperthyroidism and ophthalmopathy. Notes on the study in general: Most thyroid-expanded clonotypes above 0.001 were also found in blood. Before onset, by a median of around six months, the model predicted ophthalmopathy.

The PBMCs had their origin in around 10 ml of fresh peripheral blood. RNA transcripts yielded amplified TCR beta CDR3 regions. Initially, a first-round RT-PCR of the TCR CDR3 employed the HTBI primer set. In TCRdb, the multiplex PCR reads were re-called with MiXCR into one record per CDR3 protein. Altogether about 180,000 distinct CDR3 sequences are present, more than 15% being singletons, with the ten largest covering around 29%. This CDR3 contains 15 residues. V was clipped by 2 bases and J by 0 bases; unmatched bases: 4. CDR1 and CDR2 from the germline V gene are MNHEY and SVGAGI. Sequences were obtained from blood. The chain combines TRBV6-5 with TRBJ2-7; TRBD1 matches 7 bases. This clonotype was sampled from a woman aged 45-59 years with Graves' hyperthyroidism. The CDR3 loop reads CASSYQDRNSYEQYF. Written as DNA, the CDR3 is TGTGCCAGCAGTTACCAGGACAGGAACTCCTACGAGCAGTACTTC.